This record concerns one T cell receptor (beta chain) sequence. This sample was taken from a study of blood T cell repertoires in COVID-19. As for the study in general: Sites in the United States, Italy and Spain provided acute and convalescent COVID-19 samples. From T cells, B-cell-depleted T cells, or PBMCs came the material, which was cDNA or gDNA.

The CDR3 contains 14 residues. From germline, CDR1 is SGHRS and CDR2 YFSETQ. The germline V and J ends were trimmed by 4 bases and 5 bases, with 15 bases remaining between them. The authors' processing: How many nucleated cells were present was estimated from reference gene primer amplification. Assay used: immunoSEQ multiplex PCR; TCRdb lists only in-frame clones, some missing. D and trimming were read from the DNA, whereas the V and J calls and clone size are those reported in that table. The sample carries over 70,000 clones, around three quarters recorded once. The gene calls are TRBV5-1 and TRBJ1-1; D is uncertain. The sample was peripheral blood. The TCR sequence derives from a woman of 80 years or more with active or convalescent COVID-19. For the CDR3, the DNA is TGCGCCAGCAGCCCCTGGGGAGGAGGGACTGAAGCTTTCTTT. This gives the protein CASSPWGGGTEAFF.